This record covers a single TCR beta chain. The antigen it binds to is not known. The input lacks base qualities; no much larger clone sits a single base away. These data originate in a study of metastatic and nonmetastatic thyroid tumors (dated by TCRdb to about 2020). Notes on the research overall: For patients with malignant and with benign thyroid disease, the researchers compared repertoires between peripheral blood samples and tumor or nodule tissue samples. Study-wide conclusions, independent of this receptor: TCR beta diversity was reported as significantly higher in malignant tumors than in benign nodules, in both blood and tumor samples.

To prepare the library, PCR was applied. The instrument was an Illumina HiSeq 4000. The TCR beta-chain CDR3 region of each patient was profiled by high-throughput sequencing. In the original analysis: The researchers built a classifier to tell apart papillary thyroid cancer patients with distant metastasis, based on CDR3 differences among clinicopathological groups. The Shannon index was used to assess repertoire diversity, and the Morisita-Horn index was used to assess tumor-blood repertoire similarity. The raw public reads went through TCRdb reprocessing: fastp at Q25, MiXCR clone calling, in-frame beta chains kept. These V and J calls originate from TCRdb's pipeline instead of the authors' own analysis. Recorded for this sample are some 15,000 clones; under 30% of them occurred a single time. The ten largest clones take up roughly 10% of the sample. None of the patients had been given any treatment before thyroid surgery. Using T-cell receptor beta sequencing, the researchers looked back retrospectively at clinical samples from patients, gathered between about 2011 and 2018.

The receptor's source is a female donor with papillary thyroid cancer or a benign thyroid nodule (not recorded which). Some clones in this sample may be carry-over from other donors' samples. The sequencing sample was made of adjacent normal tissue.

The CDR3 reads CASSLPQGLPYGYTF. The DNA sequence is TGTGCCAGCAGTTTACCGCAGGGACTACCCTATGGCTACACCTTC. This receptor chain uses TRBV28 and TRBJ1-2; the D region possibly corresponds to TRBD1 (5 bases align). From the germline V gene, CDR1 is MDHEN and CDR2 is SYDVKM. V is reduced by 2 bases and J by 4 bases, leaving a spacing of 14 bases between them. The CDR3, cysteine through phenylalanine, is 15 amino acids long. Only the CDR3 DNA is retained, 45 bases long and in frame from the first base.